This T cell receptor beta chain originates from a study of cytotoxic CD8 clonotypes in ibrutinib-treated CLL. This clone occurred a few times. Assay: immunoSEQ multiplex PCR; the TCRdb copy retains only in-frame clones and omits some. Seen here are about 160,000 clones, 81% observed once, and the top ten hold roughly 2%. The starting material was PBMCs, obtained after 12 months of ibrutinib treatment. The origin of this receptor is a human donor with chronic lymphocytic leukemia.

CDR3: CASSLGPQETQYF. CDR3 DNA sequence: TGTGCCAGCAGCTTAGGTCCCCAAGAGACCCAGTACTTC. The genes are TRBV7-3 and TRBJ2-5; D gene ambiguous. V was pared by 2 bases and J by 1 base, with 5 bases between. Germline V CDR1 and CDR2: SGHTA, FQGTGA. This CDR3 has 13 amino acids. The whole variable domain, remainder taken from reference TRBV7-3 and TRBJ2-5, is GAGVSQTPSNKVTEKGKYVELRCDPISGHTALYWYRQSLGQGPEFLIYFQGTGAADDSGLPNDRFFAVRPEGSVSTLKIQRTERGDSAVYLCASSLGPQETQYFGPGTRLLVL.